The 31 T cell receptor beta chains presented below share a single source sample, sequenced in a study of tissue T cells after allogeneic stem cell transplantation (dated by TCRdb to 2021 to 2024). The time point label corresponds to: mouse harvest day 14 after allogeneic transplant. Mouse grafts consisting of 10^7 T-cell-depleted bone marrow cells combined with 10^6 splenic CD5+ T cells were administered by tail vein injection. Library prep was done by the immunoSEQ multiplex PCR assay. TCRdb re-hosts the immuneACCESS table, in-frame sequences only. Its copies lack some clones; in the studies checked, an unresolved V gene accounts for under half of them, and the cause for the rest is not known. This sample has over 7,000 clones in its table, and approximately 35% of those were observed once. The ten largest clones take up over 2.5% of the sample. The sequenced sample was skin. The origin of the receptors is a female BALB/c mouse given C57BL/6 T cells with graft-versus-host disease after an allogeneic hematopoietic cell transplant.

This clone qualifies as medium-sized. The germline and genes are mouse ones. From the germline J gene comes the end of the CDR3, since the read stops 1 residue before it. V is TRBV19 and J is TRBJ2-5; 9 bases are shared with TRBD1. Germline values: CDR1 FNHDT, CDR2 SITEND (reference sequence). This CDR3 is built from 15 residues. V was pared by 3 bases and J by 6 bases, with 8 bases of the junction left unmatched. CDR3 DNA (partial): TGTGCCAGCAGTAACGCCGGGACAGGGAGGGACACCCAGTAC. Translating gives CASSNAGTGRDTQY. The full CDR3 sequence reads CASSNAGTGRDTQYF.

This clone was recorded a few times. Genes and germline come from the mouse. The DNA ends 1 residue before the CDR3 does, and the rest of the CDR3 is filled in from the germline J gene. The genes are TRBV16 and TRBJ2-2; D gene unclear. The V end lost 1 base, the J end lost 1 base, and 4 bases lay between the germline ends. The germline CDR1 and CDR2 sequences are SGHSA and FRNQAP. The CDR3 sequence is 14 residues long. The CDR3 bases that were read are TGTGCAAGCAGCTTAGGCATAAACACCGGGCAGCTCTAC. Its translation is CASSLGINTGQLY. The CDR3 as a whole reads CASSLGINTGQLYF.

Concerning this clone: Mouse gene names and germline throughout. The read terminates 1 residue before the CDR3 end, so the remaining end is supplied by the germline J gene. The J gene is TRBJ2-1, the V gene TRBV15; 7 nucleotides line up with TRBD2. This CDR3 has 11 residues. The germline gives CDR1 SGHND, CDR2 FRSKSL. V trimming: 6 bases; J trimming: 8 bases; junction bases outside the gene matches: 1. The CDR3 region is CASRLGSEQFF. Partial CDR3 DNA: TGTGCCAGCAGACTGGGGTCTGAGCAGTTC.

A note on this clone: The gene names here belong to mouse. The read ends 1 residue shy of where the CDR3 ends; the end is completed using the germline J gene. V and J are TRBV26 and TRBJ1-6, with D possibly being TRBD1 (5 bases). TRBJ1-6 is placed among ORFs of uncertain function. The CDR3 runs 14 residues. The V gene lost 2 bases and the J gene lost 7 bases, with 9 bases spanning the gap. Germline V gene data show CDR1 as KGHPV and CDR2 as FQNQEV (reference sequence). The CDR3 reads CASSLQGGNSPLYF. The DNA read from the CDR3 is TGTGCCAGCAGTCTGCAGGGAGGGAATTCGCCCCTCTAC.

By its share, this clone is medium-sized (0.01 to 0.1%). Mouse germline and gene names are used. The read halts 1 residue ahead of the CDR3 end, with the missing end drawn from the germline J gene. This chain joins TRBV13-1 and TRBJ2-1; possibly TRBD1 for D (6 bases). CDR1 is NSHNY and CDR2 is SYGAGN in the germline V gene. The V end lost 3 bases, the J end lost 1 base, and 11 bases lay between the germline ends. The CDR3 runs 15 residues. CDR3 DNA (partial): TGTGCCAGCAGTGGGAACAGGGAGAACTATGCTGAGCAGTTC. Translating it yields CASSGNRENYAEQF. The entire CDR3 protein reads CASSGNRENYAEQFF.

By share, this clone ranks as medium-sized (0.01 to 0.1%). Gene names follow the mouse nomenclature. CDR3 DNA (partial): TGTGCCAGCAGTCTGTCCGGTGTGAGAGAACAGTAC. It specifies CASSLSGVREQY. The whole CDR3 protein reads CASSLSGVREQYF. V gene TRBV26 combines with J gene TRBJ2-7; D not resolved. Coverage ceases 1 residue before the CDR3 finishes, and the germline J gene fills in the end. Germline-derived CDR1 and CDR2 are KGHPV and FQNQEV (reference sequence). V was shortened by 0 bases and J by 7 bases, with 10 bases between the two germline ends. The length of the CDR3 is 13 residues.

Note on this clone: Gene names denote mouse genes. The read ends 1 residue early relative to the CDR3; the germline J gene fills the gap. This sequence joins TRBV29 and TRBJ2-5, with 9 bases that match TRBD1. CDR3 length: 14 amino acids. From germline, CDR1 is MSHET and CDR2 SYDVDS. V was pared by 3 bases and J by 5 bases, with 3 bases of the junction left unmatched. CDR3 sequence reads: CASSLGTGLDTQYF. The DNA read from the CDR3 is TGTGCTAGCAGTTTGGGGACAGGGCTAGACACCCAGTAC.

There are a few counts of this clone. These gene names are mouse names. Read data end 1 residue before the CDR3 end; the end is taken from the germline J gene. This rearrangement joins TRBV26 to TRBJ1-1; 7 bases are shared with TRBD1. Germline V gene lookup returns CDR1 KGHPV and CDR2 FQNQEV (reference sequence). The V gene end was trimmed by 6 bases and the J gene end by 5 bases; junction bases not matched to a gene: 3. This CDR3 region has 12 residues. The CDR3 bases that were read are TGTGCCAGCAGCCTACAGGGGACAGAAGTCTTC. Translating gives CASSLQGTEVF. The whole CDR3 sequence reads CASSLQGTEVFF.

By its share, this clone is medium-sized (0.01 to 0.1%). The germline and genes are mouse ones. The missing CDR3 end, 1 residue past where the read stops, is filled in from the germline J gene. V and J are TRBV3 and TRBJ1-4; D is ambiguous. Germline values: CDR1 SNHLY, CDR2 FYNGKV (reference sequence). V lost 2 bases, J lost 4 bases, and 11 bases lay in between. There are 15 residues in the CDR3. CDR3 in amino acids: CASSLTGSGNERLFF. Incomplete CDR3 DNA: TGTGCCAGCAGCTTAACGGGGAGCGGCAACGAAAGATTATTT. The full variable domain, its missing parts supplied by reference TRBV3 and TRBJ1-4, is GPKVLQIPSHQIIDMGQMVTLNCDPVSNHLYFYWYKQILGQQMEFLVNFYNGKVMEKSKLFKDQFSVERPDGSYFTLKIQPTALEDSAVYFCASSLTGSGNERLFFGHGTKLSVL.

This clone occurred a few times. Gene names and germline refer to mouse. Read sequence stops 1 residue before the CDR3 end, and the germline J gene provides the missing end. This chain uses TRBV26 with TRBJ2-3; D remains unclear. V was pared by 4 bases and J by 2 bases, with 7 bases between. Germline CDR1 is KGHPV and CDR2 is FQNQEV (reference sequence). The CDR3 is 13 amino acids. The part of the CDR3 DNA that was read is TGTGCCAGCAGTCCTCAGACTGCAGAAACGCTGTAT. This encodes CASSPQTAETLY. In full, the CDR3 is CASSPQTAETLYF.

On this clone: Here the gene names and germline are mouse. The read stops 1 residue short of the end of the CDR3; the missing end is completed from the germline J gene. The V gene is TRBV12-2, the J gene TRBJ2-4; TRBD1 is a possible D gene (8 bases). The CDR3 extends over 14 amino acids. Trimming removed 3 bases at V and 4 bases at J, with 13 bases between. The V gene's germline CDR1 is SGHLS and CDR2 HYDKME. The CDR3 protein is CASSLQGGKNTLYF. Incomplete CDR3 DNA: TGTGCCAGCTCTTTACAGGGGGGGAAAAACACCTTGTAC.

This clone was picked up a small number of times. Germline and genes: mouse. The CDR3 loop is CASSLGGGAGEQYF. The CDR3 bases that were read are TGTGCCAGCAGCTTAGGAGGGGGCGCGGGAGAACAGTAC. This chain links TRBV3 with TRBJ2-7; perhaps TRBD1 as D (7 bases). The read comes to an end 1 residue before the CDR3 does, leaving the germline J gene to fill in the end. V was pared by 1 base and J by 7 bases, with 14 bases between. CDR1 and CDR2 (germline): SNHLY, FYNGKV (reference sequence). The CDR3 has 14 amino acids.

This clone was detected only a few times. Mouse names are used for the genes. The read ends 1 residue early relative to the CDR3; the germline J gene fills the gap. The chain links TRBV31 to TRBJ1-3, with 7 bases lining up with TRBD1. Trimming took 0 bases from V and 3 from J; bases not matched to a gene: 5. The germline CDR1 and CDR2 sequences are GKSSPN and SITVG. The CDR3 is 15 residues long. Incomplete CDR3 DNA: TGTGCCTGGAGTCTGATAGGGGGCGTTGGAAATACGCTCTAT. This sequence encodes CAWSLIGGVGNTLY. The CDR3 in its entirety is CAWSLIGGVGNTLYF.

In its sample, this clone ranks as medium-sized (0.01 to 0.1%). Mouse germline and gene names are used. CDR3 amino acids: CASSSYNQAPLF. The CDR3 bases that were read are TGTGCCAGCAGTTCCTACAACCAGGCTCCGCTT. The J gene is TRBJ1-5, the V gene TRBV26, with no clear D. The read ends 1 residue early relative to the CDR3; the germline J gene fills the gap. The CDR3 is 12 amino acids. CDR1 and CDR2 from the germline V gene are KGHPV and FQNQEV (reference sequence). V was cut by 5 bases and J by 2 bases, with 4 bases left in between.

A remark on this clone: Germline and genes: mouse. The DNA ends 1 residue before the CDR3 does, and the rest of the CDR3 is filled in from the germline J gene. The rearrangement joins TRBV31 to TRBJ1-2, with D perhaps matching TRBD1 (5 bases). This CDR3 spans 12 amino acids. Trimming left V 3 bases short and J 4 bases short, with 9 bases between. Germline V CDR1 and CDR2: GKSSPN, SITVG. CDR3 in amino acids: CAWREGSSDYTF. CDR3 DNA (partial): TGTGCCTGGAGAGAGGGGAGCTCCGACTACACC.

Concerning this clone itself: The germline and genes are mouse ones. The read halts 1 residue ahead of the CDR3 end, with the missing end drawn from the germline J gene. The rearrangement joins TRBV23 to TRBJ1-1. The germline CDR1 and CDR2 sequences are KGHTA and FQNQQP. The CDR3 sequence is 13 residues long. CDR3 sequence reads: CSSSQGTNTEVFF. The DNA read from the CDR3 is TGCTCCAGCAGTCAAGGTACAAACACAGAAGTCTTC.

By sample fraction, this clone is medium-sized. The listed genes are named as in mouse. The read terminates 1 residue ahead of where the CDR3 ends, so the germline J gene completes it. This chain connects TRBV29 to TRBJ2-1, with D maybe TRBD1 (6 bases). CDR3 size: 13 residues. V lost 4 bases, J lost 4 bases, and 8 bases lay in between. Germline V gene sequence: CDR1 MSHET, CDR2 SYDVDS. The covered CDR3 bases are TGTGCTAGCAGTTCGGGACAATATGCTGAGCAGTTC. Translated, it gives CASSSGQYAEQF. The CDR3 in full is CASSSGQYAEQFF.

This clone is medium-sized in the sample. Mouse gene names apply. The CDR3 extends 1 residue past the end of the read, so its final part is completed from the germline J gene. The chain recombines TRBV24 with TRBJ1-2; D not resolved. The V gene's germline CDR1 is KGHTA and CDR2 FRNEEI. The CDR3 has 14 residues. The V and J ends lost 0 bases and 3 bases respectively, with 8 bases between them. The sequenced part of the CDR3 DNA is TGTGCCAGCAGTCTGTATAGGCAGGACTCCGACTACACC. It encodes CASSLYRQDSDYT. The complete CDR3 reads CASSLYRQDSDYTF.

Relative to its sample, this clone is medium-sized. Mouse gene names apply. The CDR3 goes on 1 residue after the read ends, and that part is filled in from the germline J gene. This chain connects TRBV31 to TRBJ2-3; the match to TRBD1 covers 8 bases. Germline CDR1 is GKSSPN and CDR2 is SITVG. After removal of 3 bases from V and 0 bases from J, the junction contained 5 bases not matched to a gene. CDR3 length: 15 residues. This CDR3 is CAWRLGTGSAETLYF. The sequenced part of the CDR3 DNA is TGTGCCTGGAGATTGGGGACAGGTAGTGCAGAAACGCTGTAT.

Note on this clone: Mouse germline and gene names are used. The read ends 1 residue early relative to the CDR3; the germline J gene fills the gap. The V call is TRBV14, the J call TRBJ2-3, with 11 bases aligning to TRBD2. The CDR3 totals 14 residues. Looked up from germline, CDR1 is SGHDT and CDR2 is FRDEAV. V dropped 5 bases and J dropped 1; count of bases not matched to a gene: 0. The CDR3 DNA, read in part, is TGTGCCAGCAGGGGACTGGGGGGTGCAGAAACGCTGTAT. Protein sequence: CASRGLGGAETLY. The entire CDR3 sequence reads CASRGLGGAETLYF.

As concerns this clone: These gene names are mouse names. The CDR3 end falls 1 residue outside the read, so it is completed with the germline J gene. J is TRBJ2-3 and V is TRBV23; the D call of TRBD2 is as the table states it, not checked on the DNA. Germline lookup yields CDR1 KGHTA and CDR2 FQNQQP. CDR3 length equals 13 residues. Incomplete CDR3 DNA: TGCTCCAGCAGTCAAATGGGTGCAGAAACGCTGTAT. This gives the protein CSSSQMGAETLY. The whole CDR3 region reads CSSSQMGAETLYF.

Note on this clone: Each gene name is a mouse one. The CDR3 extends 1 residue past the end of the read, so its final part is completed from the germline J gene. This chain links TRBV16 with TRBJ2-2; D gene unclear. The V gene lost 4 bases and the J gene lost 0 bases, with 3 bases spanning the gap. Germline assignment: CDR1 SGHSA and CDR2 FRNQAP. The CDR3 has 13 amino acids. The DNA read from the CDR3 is TGTGCAAGCAGCTCATCAAACACCGGGCAGCTCTAC. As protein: CASSSSNTGQLY. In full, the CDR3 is CASSSSNTGQLYF.

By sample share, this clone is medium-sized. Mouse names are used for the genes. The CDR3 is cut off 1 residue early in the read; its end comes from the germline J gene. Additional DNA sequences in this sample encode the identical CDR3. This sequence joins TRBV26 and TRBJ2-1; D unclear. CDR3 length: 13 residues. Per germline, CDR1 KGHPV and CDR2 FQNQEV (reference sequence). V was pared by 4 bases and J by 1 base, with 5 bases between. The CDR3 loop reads CASSRQNYAEQFF. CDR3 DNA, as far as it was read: TGTGCCAGCAGTCGACAAAACTATGCTGAGCAGTTC.

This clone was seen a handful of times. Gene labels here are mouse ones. The CDR3 protein is CASSSTGDYAEQFF. CDR3 DNA (partial): TGTGCCAGCAGCTCGACAGGGGACTATGCTGAGCAGTTC. This chain connects TRBV3 to TRBJ2-1, with 8 bases fitting TRBD1. The DNA ends 1 residue before the CDR3 does, and the rest of the CDR3 is filled in from the germline J gene. With V trimmed by 4 bases and J by 2 bases, 1 base remained unmatched. Germline CDR1 SNHLY, CDR2 FYNGKV (reference sequence). The CDR3 contains 14 residues.

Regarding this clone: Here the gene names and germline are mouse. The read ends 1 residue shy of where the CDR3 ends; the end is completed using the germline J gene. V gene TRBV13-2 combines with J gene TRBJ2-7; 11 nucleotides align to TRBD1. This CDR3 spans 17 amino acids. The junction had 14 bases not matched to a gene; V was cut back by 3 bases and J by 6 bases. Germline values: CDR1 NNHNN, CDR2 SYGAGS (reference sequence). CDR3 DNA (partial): TGTGCCAGCGGTGTTTCCCTCTCGGACAGGGGGCTGGGTGAACAGTAC. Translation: CASGVSLSDRGLGEQY. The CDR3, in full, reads CASGVSLSDRGLGEQYF.

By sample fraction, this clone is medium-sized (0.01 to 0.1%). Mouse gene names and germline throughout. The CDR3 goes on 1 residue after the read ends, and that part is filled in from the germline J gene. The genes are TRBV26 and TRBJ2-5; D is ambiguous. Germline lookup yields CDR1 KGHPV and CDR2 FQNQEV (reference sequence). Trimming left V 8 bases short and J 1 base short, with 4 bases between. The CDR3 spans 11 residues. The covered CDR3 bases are TGTGCCAGCGGGCACCAAGACACCCAGTAC. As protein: CASGHQDTQY. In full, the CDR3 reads CASGHQDTQYF.

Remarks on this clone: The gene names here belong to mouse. CDR3 protein: CASSWTGGTGQLYF. Partial CDR3 DNA: TGTGCCAGCAGCTGGACAGGGGGCACCGGGCAGCTCTAC. The chain is built from TRBV4 and TRBJ2-2, with 10 bases lining up with TRBD1. With the read ending 1 residue before the CDR3 end, the germline J gene is used to fill in that end. The ends lost 4 bases at V and 4 bases at J; junction bases unmatched: 0. CDR1 is LGHDT and CDR2 is YNNKQL in the germline V gene (reference sequence). This CDR3 has 14 amino acids.

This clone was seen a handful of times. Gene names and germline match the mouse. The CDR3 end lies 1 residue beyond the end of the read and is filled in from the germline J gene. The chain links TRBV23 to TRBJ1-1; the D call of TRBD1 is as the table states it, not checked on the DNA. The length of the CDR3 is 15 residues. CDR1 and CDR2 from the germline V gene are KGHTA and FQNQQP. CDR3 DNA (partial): TGCTCCAGCAGTCAAAAAGGGACACCAAACACAGAAGTCTTC. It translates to CSSSQKGTPNTEVF. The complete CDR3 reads CSSSQKGTPNTEVFF.

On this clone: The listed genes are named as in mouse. CDR3 loop: CASSFWASAETLYF. CDR3 bases read: TGTGCCAGCAGTTTCTGGGCTAGTGCAGAAACGCTGTAT. V is TRBV15 and J is TRBJ2-3; TRBD2 might be the D (5 bases). Read sequence stops 1 residue before the CDR3 end, and the germline J gene provides the missing end. V was shortened by 3 bases and J by 0 bases, with 7 bases between the two germline ends. Germline-derived CDR1 and CDR2 are SGHND and FRSKSL. This CDR3 is built from 14 residues.

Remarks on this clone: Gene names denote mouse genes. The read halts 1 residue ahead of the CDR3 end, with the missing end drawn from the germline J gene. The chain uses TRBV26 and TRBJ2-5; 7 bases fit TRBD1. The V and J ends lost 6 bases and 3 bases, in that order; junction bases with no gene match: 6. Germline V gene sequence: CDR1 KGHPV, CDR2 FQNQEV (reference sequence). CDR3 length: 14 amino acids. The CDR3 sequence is CASSLRDRQDTQYF. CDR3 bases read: TGTGCCAGCAGCCTCCGGGACAGACAAGACACCCAGTAC.

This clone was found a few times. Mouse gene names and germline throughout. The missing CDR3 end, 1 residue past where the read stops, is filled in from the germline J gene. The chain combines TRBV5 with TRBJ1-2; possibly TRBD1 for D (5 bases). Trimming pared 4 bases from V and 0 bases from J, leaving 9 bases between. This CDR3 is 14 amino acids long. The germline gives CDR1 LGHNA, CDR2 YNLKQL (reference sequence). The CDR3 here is CASSPPGPNSDYTF. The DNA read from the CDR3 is TGTGCCAGCAGCCCCCCGGGACCAAACTCCGACTACACC.